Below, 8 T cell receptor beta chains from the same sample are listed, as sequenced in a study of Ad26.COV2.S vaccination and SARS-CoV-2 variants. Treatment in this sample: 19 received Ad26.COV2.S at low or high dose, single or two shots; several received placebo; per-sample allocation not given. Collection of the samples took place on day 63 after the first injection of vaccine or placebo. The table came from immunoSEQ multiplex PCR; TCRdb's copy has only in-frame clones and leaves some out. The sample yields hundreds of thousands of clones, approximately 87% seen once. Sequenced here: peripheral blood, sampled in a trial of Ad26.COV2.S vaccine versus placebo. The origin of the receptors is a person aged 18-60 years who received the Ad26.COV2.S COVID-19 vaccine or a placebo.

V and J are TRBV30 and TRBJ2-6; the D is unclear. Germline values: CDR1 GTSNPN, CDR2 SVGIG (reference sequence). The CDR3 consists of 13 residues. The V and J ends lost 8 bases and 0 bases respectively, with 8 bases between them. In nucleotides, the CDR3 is TGTGCCGGAGATCGCTCTGGGGCCAACGTCCTGACTTTC. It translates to CAGDRSGANVLTF.

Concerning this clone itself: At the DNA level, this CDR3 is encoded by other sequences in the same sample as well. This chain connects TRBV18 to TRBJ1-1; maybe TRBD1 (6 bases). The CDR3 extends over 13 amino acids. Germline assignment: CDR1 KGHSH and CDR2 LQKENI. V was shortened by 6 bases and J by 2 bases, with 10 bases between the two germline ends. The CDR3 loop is CASSQGQNTEAFF. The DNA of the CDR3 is TGTGCCAGCTCCCAGGGACAAAACACTGAAGCTTTCTTT.

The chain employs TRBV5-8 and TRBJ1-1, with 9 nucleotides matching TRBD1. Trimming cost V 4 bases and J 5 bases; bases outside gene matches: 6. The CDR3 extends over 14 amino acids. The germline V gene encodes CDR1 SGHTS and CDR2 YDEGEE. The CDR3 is CASSPGQGRTEAFF. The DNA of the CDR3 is TGTGCCAGCAGCCCGGGACAGGGACGGACTGAAGCTTTCTTT.

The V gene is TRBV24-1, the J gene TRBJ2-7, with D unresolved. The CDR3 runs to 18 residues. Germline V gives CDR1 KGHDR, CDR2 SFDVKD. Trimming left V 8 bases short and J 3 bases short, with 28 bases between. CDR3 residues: CATNPRQVPQPHRYEQYF. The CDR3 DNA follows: TGTGCCACCAACCCTCGGCAGGTTCCCCAACCCCATCGCTACGAGCAGTACTTC.

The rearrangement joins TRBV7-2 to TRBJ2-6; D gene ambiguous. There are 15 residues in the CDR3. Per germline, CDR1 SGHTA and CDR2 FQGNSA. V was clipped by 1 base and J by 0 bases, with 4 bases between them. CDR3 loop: CASSLGYSGANVLTF. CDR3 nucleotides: TGTGCCAGCAGCTTAGGATACTCTGGGGCCAACGTCCTGACTTTC.

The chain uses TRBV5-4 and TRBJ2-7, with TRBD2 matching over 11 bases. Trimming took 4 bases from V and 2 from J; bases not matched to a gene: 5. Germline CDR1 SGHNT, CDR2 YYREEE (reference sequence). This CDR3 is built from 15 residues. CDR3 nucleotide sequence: TGTGCCAGCAGCCTAGCGGGAGGATCGGCCTACGAGCAGTACTTC. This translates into CASSLAGGSAYEQYF.

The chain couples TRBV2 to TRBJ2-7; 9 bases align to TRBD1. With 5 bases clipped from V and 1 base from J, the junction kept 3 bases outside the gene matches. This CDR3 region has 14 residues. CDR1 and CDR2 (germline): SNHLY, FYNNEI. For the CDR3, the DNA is TGTGCCAGCAGTAGGACAGGGGTTTCCTACGAGCAGTACTTC. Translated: CASSRTGVSYEQYF. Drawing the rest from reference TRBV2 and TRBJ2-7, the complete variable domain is EPEVTQTPSHQVTQMGQEVILRCVPISNHLYFYWYRQILGQKVEFLVSFYNNEISEKSEIFDDQFSVERPDGSNFTLKIRSTKLEDSAMYFCASSRTGVSYEQYFGPGTRLTVT.

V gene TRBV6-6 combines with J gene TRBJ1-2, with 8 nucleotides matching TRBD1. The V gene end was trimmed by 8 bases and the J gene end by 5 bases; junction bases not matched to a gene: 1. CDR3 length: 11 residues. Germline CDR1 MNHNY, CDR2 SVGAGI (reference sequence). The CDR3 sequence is CASGQGYGYTF. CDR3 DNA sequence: TGTGCCAGCGGACAGGGTTATGGCTACACCTTC.